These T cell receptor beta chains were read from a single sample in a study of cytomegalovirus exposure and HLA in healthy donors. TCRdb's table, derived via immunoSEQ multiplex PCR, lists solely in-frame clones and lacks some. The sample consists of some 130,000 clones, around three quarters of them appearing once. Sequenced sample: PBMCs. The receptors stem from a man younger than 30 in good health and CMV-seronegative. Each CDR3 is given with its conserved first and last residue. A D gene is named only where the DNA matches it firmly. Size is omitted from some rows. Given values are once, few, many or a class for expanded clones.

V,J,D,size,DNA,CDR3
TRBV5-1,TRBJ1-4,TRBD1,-,TGCGCCAGCAGCTTTGACAGGGGACTAAATGAAAAACTGTTTTTT,CASSFDRGLNEKLFF
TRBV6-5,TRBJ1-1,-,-,TGTGCCAGCAGTAACCGGGGGGGGAAATTCTTT,CASSNRGGKFF
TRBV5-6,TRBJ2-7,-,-,TGTGCCAGCAGCTTGCGCTACGAGCAGTACTTC,CASSLRYEQYF
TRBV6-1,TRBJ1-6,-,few,TGTGCCAGCACCGATAATCCCGAGGATTCACCCCTCCACTTT,CASTDNPEDSPLHF
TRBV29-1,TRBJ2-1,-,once,TGCAGCGTTCCCCAGACAGGAGTCTACAATGAGCAGTTCTTC,CSVPQTGVYNEQFF
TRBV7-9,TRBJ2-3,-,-,TGTTCCAGCAGCTTGGCAGGGGCCTCCACAGATACGCAGTATTTT,CSSSLAGASTDTQYF
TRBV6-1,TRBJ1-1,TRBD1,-,TGTGCCAGCCCCGGACAGGGGACCGCCACTGAAGCTTTCTTT,CASPGQGTATEAFF
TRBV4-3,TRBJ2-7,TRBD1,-,TGCGCCAGCAGCCCAGACAGGGGCTACGAGCAGTACTTC,CASSPDRGYEQYF
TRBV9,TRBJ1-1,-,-,TGTGCCAGCAGCGTAGTGTCATCAGGGGTCACTGAAGCTTTCTTT,CASSVVSSGVTEAFF
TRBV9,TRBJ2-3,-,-,TGTGCCAGCAGCGTTAACAGCGGCGCAGATACGCAGTATTTT,CASSVNSGADTQYF
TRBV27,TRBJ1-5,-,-,TGTGCCAGCAGTTTATCGCTAGGGGCCAGCAATCAGCCCCAGCATTTT,CASSLSLGASNQPQHF
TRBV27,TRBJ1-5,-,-,TGTGCCAGCAGGCCACTCCCCGACTTCAACAGGCCCTACAATCAGCCCCAGCATTTT,CASRPLPDFNRPYNQPQHF
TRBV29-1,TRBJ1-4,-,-,TGCAGCGTTGCGCAGGGTGATGAAAAACTGTTTTTT,CSVAQGDEKLFF
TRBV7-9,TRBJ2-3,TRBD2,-,TGTGCCAGCAGCTTCGGGACTAGCCCTGATACGCAGTATTTT,CASSFGTSPDTQYF
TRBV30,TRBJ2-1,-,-,TGTGCCTGGTCTCCCGAGCGGCTCTACAATGAGCAGTTCTTC,CAWSPERLYNEQFF
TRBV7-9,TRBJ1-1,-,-,TGTGCCAGCAGCTTAGAAAGGAGCACTGAAGCTTTCTTT,CASSLERSTEAFF
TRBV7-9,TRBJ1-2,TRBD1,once,TGTTCCAGCAGCCAAACTCAACGACAGGGGGCGGATGGCTACACCTTC,CSSSQTQRQGADGYTF